Listed below are T cell receptor beta chains from one sample, sequenced in a study of blood T cell repertoires in COVID-19. Sequencing was performed with immunoSEQ multiplex PCR; in TCRdb, only in-frame clones are kept and a portion is missing. The sample gives 140,000 to 150,000 clones, almost 85% of which show up once; about 3.7% is in the top ten. The specimen sequenced was PBMCs or T cells enriched from blood (not recorded which). These receptors originate from a woman aged 50 to 60 with acute COVID-19. Both conserved end residues are part of each CDR3. The D gene is left open where the match is weak. Only some rows state a clone size, as once, few, many or a class for expanded clones.

abundance	d_gene	v_gene	j_gene	CDR3aa	CDR3nt
NA	TRBD2	TRBV6-2/TRBV6-3	TRBJ2-1	CASSSGTNNEQFF	TGTGCCAGCAGTTCCGGGACTAACAATGAGCAGTTCTTC
NA	TRBD1	TRBV28	TRBJ1-5	CASHWGQGFFQPQHF	TGTGCCAGCCATTGGGGACAGGGATTTTTTCAGCCCCAGCATTTT
NA	NA	TRBV19	TRBJ2-4	CASSMHQKNIQYF	TGTGCCAGTAGTATGCACCAGAAAAACATTCAGTACTTC
NA	NA	TRBV27	TRBJ1-4	CASSLYTGNEKLFF	TGTGCCAGCAGTTTATATACAGGAAATGAAAAACTGTTTTTT
NA	TRBD2	TRBV10-3	TRBJ2-3	CAISESLVGEGSDTQYF	TGTGCCATCAGTGAGTCGTTGGTGGGGGAGGGGTCAGATACGCAGTATTTT
NA	TRBD2	TRBV3-1/TRBV3-2	TRBJ2-7	CASSANGGGPYEQYF	TGTGCCAGCAGTGCAAATGGGGGGGGTCCTTACGAGCAGTACTTC
NA	TRBD1	TRBV11-3	TRBJ2-7	CASNLDRDHEQYF	TGTGCCAGCAACCTGGACAGGGACCACGAGCAGTACTTC
NA	TRBD1	TRBV9	TRBJ2-7	CASSPHRGPYEQYF	TGTGCCAGCAGCCCCCACAGGGGTCCCTACGAGCAGTACTTC
NA	NA	TRBV5-4	TRBJ1-2	CASSLDSLRGGYTF	TGTGCCAGCAGCTTGGACTCTCTACGGGGTGGCTACACCTTC
NA	NA	TRBV4-1	TRBJ1-1	CASSQATANTEAFF	TGCGCCAGCAGCCAAGCCACAGCGAACACTGAAGCTTTCTTT
NA	NA	TRBV2	TRBJ2-7	CASRVAGGNYEQYF	TGTGCCAGCAGAGTAGCAGGGGGGAACTACGAGCAGTACTTC
once	NA	TRBV19	TRBJ1-6	CASSMAGRRTPLHF	TGTGCCAGTAGTATGGCCGGGAGACGAACACCCCTCCACTTT
once	TRBD2	TRBV7-2	TRBJ2-5	CASSLPSGPKTQYF	TGTGCCAGCAGCTTACCTAGCGGTCCGAAGACCCAGTACTTC
NA	TRBD2	TRBV7-2	TRBJ2-2	CASSLVAGGLNTGELFF	TGTGCCAGCAGCTTAGTAGCGGGAGGGTTGAACACCGGGGAGCTGTTTTTT
NA	NA	TRBV19	TRBJ1-6	CASRDNRDNSPLHF	TGTGCCAGTAGGGATAACAGGGACAACTCACCCCTCCACTTT
NA	TRBD2	TRBV5-4	TRBJ2-1	CASSFRGGRGRQFF	TGTGCCAGCAGCTTTAGAGGCGGGAGAGGTCGACAGTTCTTC
NA	NA	TRBV19	TRBJ2-5	CASSIGTNYQETQYF	TGTGCCAGTAGTATAGGGACTAACTATCAAGAGACCCAGTACTTC
NA	TRBD2	TRBV4-1	TRBJ2-2	CASSQEASGSPGELFF	TGCGCCAGCAGCCAAGAGGCTAGCGGGAGCCCCGGGGAGCTGTTTTTT
NA	NA	TRBV2	TRBJ1-4	CASTEEEKLFF	TGTGCCAGCACCGAGGAAGAAAAACTGTTTTTT
NA	TRBD1	TRBV18	TRBJ2-3	CASSPRDRGTDTQYF	TGTGCCAGCTCACCAAGGGACAGAGGCACAGATACGCAGTATTTT
NA	NA	TRBV11-2	TRBJ1-6	CASSASQPYNSPLHF	TGTGCCAGCAGCGCTAGTCAACCGTATAATTCACCCCTCCACTTT
NA	NA	TRBV5-1	TRBJ2-6	CASSLDRSSGANVLTF	TGCGCCAGCAGCTTGGACCGTAGCTCTGGGGCCAACGTCCTGACTTTC
NA	TRBD2	TRBV5-1	TRBJ2-7	CASSPGLAGGQEQYF	TGCGCCAGCAGCCCTGGACTAGCGGGAGGGCAGGAGCAGTACTTC
NA	TRBD1	TRBV3-1/TRBV3-2	TRBJ2-7	CASSQDHDRAEQYF	TGTGCCAGCAGCCAAGATCACGACAGGGCCGAGCAGTACTTC
NA	NA	TRBV29-1	TRBJ1-1	CSAPTGENTEAFF	TGCAGCGCTCCGACGGGAGAGAACACTGAAGCTTTCTTT
NA	NA	TRBV5-1	TRBJ1-4	CASSLTATDEKLFF	TGCGCCAGCAGCTTGACCGCGACAGATGAAAAACTGTTTTTT
NA	NA	TRBV7-8	TRBJ1-1	CASSRQGNTEAFF	TGTGCCAGCTCCCGCCAGGGAAACACTGAAGCTTTCTTT
NA	NA	TRBV5-1	TRBJ1-2	CASSLVPGQPYGYTF	TGCGCCAGCAGCTTGGTTCCAGGACAACCCTATGGCTACACCTTC
NA	TRBD2	TRBV7-2	TRBJ2-7	CASSFQEREYHEQYF	TGTGCCAGCAGCTTCCAGGAGCGGGAGTACCACGAGCAGTACTTC
NA	TRBD1	TRBV29-1	TRBJ2-7	CSVTDRGYEQYF	TGCAGCGTAACGGACAGGGGGTACGAGCAGTACTTC
few	NA	TRBV6-1	TRBJ1-4	CASSKATGSNEKLFF	TGTGCCAGCAGTAAAGCCACAGGGTCTAATGAAAAACTGTTTTTT
once	NA	TRBV30	TRBJ1-1	CAHRTLIENTEAFF	TGTGCCCACAGGACGTTAATTGAGAACACTGAAGCTTTCTTT
NA	TRBD2	TRBV19	TRBJ2-1	CASSMTSGSPYNEQFF	TGTGCCAGTAGTATGACTAGCGGGAGCCCCTACAATGAGCAGTTCTTC
few	NA	TRBV18	TRBJ1-1	CASSRGIGGDTEAFF	TGTGCCAGCTCACGGGGTATCGGAGGTGACACTGAAGCTTTCTTT
NA	NA	TRBV19	TRBJ1-4	CASKFREYNEKLFF	TGTGCCAGTAAATTCCGGGAATATAATGAAAAACTGTTTTTT
once	NA	TRBV19	TRBJ2-6	CASKTASGANVLTF	TGTGCCAGTAAGACAGCCTCTGGGGCCAACGTCCTGACTTTC
NA	NA	TRBV7-8	TRBJ1-5	CASSPSRGANQPQHF	TGTGCCAGCAGCCCAAGCCGGGGGGCTAATCAGCCCCAGCATTTT
NA	NA	TRBV19	TRBJ2-6	CASSRGQYSGANVLTF	TGTGCCAGTAGTAGGGGGCAATACTCTGGGGCCAACGTCCTGACTTTC
NA	TRBD2	TRBV27	TRBJ2-5	CASSERTSGISEETQYF	TGTGCCAGCAGTGAACGGACTAGCGGGATCTCGGAAGAGACCCAGTACTTC
NA	TRBD2	TRBV7-8	TRBJ2-1	CASSPRTSRYNEQFF	TGTGCCAGCAGCCCCAGGACTAGCAGATACAATGAGCAGTTCTTC
once	NA	TRBV10-3	TRBJ1-2	CAISETQGPKGYTF	TGTGCCATCAGTGAGACCCAGGGCCCTAAGGGCTACACCTTC
NA	NA	TRBV29-1	TRBJ1-2	CSATRGEDGYTF	TGCAGCGCCACGCGGGGTGAGGATGGCTACACCTTC
NA	NA	TRBV7-6	TRBJ2-7	CASSVAQGYEQYF	TGTGCCAGCAGCGTCGCACAGGGATACGAGCAGTACTTC
NA	NA	TRBV27	TRBJ2-5	CASSSGQQTVERYF	TGTGCCAGCAGTTCAGGACAGCAAACGGTGGAGCGGTACTTC
once	TRBD1	TRBV2	TRBJ1-3	CASSVRGTGGLALPGNTIYF	TGTGCCAGCAGTGTAAGAGGGACAGGGGGGCTAGCCCTTCCTGGAAACACCATATATTTT
NA	NA	TRBV5-4	TRBJ2-6	CASSLQGTGANVLTF	TGTGCCAGCAGCTTACAGGGTACTGGGGCCAACGTCCTGACTTTC
NA	NA	TRBV11-3	TRBJ1-4	CASSLDLAATNEKLFF	TGTGCCAGCAGCTTAGATTTGGCTGCAACTAATGAAAAACTGTTTTTT
once	TRBD2	TRBV28	TRBJ2-3	CASSFGKGGSVGDTQYF	TGTGCCAGCAGTTTCGGGAAAGGCGGGAGCGTCGGAGATACGCAGTATTTT